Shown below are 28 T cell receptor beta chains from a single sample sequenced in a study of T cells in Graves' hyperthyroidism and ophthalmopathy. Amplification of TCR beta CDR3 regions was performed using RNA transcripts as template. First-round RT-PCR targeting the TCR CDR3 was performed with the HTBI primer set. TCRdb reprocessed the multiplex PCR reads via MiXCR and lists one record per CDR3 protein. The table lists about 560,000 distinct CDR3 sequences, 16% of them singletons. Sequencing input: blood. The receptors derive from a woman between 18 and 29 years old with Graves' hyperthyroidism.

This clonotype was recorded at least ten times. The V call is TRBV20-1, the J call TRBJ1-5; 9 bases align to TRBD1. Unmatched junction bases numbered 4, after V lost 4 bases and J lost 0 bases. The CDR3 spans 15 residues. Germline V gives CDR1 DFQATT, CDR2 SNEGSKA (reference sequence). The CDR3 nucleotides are TGCAGTGCTACACGGACAGGGGTTAGCAATCAGCCCCAGCATTTT. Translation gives CSATRTGVSNQPQHF.

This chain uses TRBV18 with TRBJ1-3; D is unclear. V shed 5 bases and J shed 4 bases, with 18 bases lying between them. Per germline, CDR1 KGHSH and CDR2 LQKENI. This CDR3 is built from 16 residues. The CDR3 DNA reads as TGTGCCAGCTCATCGGCGGTTGTTTCTTCCGGAAACACCATATATTTT. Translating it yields CASSSAVVSSGNTIYF.

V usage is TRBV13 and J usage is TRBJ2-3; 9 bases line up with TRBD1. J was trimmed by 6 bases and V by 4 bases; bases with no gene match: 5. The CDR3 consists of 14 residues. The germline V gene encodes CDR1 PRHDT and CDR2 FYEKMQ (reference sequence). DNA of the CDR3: TGTGCCAGCAGCTCTGGGACAGGGTCCGATACGCAGTATTTT. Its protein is CASSSGTGSDTQYF.

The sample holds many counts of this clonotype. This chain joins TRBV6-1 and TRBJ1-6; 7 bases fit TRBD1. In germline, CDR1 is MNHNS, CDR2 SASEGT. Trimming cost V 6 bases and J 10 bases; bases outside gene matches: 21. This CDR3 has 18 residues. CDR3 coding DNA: TGTGCCAGCAGCGATCGCGCCCCAGGGGGAATGGTAGGGTCACCCCTCCACTTT. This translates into CASSDRAPGGMVGSPLHF.

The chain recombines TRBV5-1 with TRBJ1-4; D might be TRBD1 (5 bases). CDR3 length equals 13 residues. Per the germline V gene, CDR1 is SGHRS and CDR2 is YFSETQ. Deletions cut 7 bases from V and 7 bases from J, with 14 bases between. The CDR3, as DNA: TGCGCCAGCGGGGCGGGGGTCGGTGAAAAACTGTTTTTT. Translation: CASGAGVGEKLFF. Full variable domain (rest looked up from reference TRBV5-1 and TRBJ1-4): KAGVTQTPRYLIKTRGQQVTLSCSPISGHRSVSWYQQTPGQGLQFLFEYFSETQRNKGNFPGRFSGRQFSNSRSEMNVSTLELGDSALYLCASGAGVGEKLFFGSGTQLSVL.

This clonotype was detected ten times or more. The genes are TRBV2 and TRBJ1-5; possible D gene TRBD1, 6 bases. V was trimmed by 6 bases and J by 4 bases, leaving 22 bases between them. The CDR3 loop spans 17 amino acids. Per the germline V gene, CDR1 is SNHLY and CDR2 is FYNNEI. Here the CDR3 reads CASSQQGPRIANQPQHF. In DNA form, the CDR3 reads TGTGCCAGCAGCCAACAGGGTCCGCGTATAGCAAATCAGCCCCAGCATTTT.

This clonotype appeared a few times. The CDR3 nucleotides are TGTGCCAGCAGTTTGGCTCTAGCAGGTACCGGGGAGCTGTTTTTT. This encodes CASSLALAGTGELFF. V and J are TRBV28 and TRBJ2-2, with a weak D call TRBD2 (5 bases). The CDR3 extends over 15 amino acids. The V and J ends lost 3 bases and 5 bases respectively, with 13 bases between them. CDR1 MDHEN and CDR2 SYDVKM come from the germline V gene. Looking up the rest from reference TRBV28 and TRBJ2-2 gives the full variable domain: DVKVTQSSRYLVKRTGEKVFLECVQDMDHENMFWYRQDPGLGLRLIYFSYDVKMKEKGDIPEGYSVSREKKERFSLILESASTNQTSMYLCASSLALAGTGELFFGEGSRLTVL.

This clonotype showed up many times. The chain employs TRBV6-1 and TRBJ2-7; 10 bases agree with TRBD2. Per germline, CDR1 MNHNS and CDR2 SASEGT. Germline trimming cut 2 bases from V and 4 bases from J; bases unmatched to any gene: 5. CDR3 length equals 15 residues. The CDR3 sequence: CASSEQEREGYEQYF. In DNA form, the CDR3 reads TGTGCCAGCAGTGAACAAGAGCGGGAGGGTTACGAGCAGTACTTC.

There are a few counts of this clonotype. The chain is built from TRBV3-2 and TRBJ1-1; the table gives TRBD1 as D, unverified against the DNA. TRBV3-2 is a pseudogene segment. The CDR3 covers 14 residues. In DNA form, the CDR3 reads TGTGCCAGCAGTGCTCCGGGGCCAAACACTGAAGCTTTCTTT. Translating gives CASSAPGPNTEAFF.

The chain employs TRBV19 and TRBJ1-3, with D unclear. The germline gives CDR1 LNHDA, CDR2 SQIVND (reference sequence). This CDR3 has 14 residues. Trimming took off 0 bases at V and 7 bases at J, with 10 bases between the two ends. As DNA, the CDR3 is TGTGCCAGTAGTATAGACCCTCCTCGGAACACCATATATTTT. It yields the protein CASSIDPPRNTIYF.

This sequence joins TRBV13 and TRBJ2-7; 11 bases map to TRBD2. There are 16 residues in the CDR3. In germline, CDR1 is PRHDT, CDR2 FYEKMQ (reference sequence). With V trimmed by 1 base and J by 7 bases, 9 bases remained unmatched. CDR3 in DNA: TGTGCCAGCAGCTTAGTAGCGGGAGGGCCGGAGGGGGAGCAGTACTTC. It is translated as CASSLVAGGPEGEQYF.

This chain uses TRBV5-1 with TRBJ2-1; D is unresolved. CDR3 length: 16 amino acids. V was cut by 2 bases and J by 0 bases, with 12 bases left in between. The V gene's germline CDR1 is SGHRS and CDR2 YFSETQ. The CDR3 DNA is TGCGCCAGCAGCTTCAACAGCTATGGCTCCTACAATGAGCAGTTCTTC. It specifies CASSFNSYGSYNEQFF. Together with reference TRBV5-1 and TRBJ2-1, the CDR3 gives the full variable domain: KAGVTQTPRYLIKTRGQQVTLSCSPISGHRSVSWYQQTPGQGLQFLFEYFSETQRNKGNFPGRFSGRQFSNSRSEMNVSTLELGDSALYLCASSFNSYGSYNEQFFGPGTRLTVL.

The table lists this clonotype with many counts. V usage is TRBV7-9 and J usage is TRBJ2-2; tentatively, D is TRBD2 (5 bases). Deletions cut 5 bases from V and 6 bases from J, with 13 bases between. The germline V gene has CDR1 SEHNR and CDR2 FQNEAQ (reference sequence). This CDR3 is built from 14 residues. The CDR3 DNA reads TGTGCCAGCAGCCCCCAAGCCGGGGCCGGGGAGCTGTTTTTT. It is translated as CASSPQAGAGELFF.

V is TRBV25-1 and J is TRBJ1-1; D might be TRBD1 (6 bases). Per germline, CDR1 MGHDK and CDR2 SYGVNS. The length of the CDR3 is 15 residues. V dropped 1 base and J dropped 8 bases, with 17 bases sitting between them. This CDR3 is CASSELGPRGAEAFF. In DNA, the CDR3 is TGTGCCAGCAGTGAATTGGGCCCCAGGGGCGCGGAAGCTTTCTTT. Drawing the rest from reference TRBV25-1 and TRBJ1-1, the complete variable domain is EADIYQTPRYLVIGTGKKITLECSQTMGHDKMYWYQQDPGMELHLIHYSYGVNSTEKGDLSSESTVSRIRTEHFPLTLESARPSHTSQYLCASSELGPRGAEAFFGQGTRLTVV.

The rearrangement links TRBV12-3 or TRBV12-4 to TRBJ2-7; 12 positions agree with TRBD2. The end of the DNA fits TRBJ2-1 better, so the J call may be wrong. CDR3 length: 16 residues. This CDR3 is CASSGGLAGRSYEQFF. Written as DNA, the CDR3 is TGTGCCAGCAGTGGTGGACTAGCGGGGAGGTCCTACGAGCAGTTCTTC.

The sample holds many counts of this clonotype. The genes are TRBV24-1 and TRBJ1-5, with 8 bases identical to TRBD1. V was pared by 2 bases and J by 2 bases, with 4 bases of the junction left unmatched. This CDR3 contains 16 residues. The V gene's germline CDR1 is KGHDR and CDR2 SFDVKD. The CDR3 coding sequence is TGTGCCACCAGTGATTCCGGACAGGGCGGCAATCAGCCCCAGCATTTT. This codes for CATSDSGQGGNQPQHF.

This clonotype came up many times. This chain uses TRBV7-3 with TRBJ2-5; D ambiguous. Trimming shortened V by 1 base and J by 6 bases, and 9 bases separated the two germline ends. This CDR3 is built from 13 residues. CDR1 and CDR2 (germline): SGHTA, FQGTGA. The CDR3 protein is CASSLIPGQTQYF. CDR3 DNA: TGTGCCAGCAGCTTAATCCCCGGCCAGACCCAGTACTTC.

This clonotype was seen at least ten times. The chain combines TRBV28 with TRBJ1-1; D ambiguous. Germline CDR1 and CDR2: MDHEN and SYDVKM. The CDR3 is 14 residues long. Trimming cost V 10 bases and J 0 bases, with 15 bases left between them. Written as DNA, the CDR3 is TGTGCCACCCGAGGCGTCGGAATGAACACTGAAGCTTTCTTT. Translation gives CATRGVGMNTEAFF. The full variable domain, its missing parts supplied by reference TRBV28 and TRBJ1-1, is DVKVTQSSRYLVKRTGEKVFLECVQDMDHENMFWYRQDPGLGLRLIYFSYDVKMKEKGDIPEGYSVSREKKERFSLILESASTNQTSMYLCATRGVGMNTEAFFGQGTRLTVV.

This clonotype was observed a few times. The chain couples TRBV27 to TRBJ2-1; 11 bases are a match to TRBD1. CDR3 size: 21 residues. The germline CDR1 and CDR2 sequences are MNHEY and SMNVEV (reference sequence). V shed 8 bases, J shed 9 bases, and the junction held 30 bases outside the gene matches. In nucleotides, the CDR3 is TGTGCCAGCCGTTCGGATCCAGGACAGGGGGCGTCAGGGACCTGGAGGGGTGAGCAGTTCTTC. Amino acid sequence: CASRSDPGQGASGTWRGEQFF.

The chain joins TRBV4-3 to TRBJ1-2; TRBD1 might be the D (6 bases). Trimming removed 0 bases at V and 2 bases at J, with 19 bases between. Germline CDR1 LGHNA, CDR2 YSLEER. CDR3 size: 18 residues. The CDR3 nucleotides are TGCGCCAGCAGCCAAGAAACGGCCGTAGGGGGGACCAACTATGGCTACACCTTC. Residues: CASSQETAVGGTNYGYTF.

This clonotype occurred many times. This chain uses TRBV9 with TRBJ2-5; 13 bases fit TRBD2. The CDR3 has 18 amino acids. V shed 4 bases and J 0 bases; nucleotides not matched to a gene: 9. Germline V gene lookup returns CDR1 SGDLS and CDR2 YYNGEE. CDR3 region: CASSSRTSGGPYQETQYF. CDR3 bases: TGTGCCAGCAGCTCAAGGACTAGCGGGGGACCGTACCAAGAGACCCAGTACTTC. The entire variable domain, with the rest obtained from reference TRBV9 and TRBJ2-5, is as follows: DSGVTQTPKHLITATGQRVTLRCSPRSGDLSVYWYQQSLDQGLQFLIQYYNGEERAKGNILERFSAQQFPDLHSELNLSSLELGDSALYFCASSSRTSGGPYQETQYFGPGTRLLVL.

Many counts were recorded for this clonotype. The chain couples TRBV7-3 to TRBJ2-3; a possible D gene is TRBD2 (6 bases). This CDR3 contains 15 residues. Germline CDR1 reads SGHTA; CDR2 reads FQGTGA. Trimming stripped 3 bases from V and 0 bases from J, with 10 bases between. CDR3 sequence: CASSFGTPSTDTQYF. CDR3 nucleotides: TGTGCCAGCAGCTTCGGGACTCCTAGCACAGATACGCAGTATTTT.

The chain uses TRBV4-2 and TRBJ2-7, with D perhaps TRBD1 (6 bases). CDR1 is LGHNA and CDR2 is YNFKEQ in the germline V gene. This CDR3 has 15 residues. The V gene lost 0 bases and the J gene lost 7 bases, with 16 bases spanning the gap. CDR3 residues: CASSQDHQGPGEQYF. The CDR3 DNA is TGTGCCAGCAGCCAAGATCACCAGGGGCCAGGGGAGCAGTACTTC.

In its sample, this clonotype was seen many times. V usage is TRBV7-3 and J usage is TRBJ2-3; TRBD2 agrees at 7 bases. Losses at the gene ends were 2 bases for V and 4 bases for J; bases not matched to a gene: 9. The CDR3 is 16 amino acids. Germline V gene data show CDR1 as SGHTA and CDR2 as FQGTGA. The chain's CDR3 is CASSLAGRAGADTQYF. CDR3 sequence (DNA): TGTGCCAGCAGCTTAGCGGGCAGGGCGGGGGCAGATACGCAGTATTTT. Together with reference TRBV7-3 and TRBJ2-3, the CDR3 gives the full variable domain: GAGVSQTPSNKVTEKGKYVELRCDPISGHTALYWYRQSLGQGPEFLIYFQGTGAADDSGLPNDRFFAVRPEGSVSTLKIQRTERGDSAVYLCASSLAGRAGADTQYFGPGTRLTVL.

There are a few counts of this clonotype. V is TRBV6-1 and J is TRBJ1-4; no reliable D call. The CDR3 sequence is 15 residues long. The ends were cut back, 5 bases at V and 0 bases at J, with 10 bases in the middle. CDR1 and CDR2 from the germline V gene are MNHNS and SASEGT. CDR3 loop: CASSNSGSTNEKLFF. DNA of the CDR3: TGTGCCAGCAGTAATTCAGGTTCAACTAATGAAAAACTGTTTTTT.

The CDR3, as DNA: TGTGCCAGCAGTTACTCTGCTCCGACGGGGACAGGTCTGGAGACCCAGTACTTC. Protein sequence: CASSYSAPTGTGLETQYF. J is TRBJ2-5 and V is TRBV6-6; 8 nucleotides match TRBD1. Germline assignment: CDR1 MNHNY and CDR2 SVGAGI (reference sequence). J gave up 5 bases and V 0 bases, and 14 bases lay outside the gene matches. The CDR3 has 18 residues.

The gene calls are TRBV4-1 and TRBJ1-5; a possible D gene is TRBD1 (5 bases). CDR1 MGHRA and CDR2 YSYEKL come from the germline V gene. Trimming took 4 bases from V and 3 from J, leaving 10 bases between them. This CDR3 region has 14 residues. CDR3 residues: CASSPGLVNQPQHF. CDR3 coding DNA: TGCGCCAGCAGCCCGGGGCTGGTCAATCAGCCCCAGCATTTT.

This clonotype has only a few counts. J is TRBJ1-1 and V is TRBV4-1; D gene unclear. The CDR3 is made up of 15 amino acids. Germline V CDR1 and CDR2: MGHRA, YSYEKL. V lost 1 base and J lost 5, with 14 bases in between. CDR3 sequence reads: CASSQVTEARTEAFF. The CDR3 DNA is TGCGCCAGCAGCCAAGTAACAGAGGCGAGGACTGAAGCTTTCTTT.